These T cell receptor beta chains were read from a single sample in a study of molecular identifiers for immune sequencing clone quantification. TCRdb reprocessed the PCR reads via MiXCR and lists one record per CDR3 protein. The data hold under 600,000 distinct CDR3 sequences, with 20% to 25% observed a single time. Sample: naive CD8+ T cells from blood, with Jurkat cell RNA spiked in. The receptors here all came from a human donor in good health. Some libraries in this study had Jurkat cell RNA spiked in. The CDR3 runs from the conserved cysteine through the conserved F or W. The D gene is left open where the match is weak. Size is stated for part of the rows, as once, few or many counts, or as a class when the clone is expanded.

j_call clone_size d_call v_call cdr3_nt cdr3_aa
TRBJ2-7 . TRBD2 TRBV2 TGTGCCAGCAGTGCTCTAGCGGGGGGGTTTTACGAGCAGTACTTC CASSALAGGFYEQYF
TRBJ2-3 . . TRBV7-9 TGTGCCAGCAGCACGGGACGGGGAACAGATACGCAGTATTTT CASSTGRGTDTQYF
TRBJ1-3 . . TRBV29-1 TGCAGCGTTGAAATTTACGTGTTTCCTGCCGCGTCTGGAAACACCATATATTTT CSVEIYVFPAASGNTIYF
TRBJ2-3 . . TRBV7-9 TGTGCCAGCAGCCTCTTTGGAGATACGCAGTGTTTT CASSLFGDTQCF
TRBJ2-3 . . TRBV9 TGTGCCAGCTCCTCTCCAGCCCGAGGGGGCACAGATACGCAGTATTTT CASSSPARGGTDTQYF
TRBJ2-3 many . TRBV12-3/TRBV12-4 TGTGCCAGCAGTTTTACGAAGGGGCGCACAGATACGCAGTATTTT CASSFTKGRTDTQYF
TRBJ2-5 many . TRBV7-9 TGTGCCAGCAGCCCTACAGGGATCCAAGAGACCCAGTACTTC CASSPTGIQETQYF
TRBJ1-5 . . TRBV19 TGTGCCAGTAGTACCCGGACAGCTGGCAATCAGCCCCAGCATTTT CASSTRTAGNQPQHF
TRBJ1-1 many . TRBV29-1 TGCAGCGTTGAGCACGGAATGAACACTGAAGCTTTCTTT CSVEHGMNTEAFF
TRBJ2-1 many TRBD2 TRBV29-1 TGCAGCGCTATGGGACTAGCGGGAGGGCCGTGGGGCAATGAGCAGTTCTTC CSAMGLAGGPWGNEQFF
TRBJ2-1 many . TRBV7-2 TGTGCCAGCAGCTTATGGTTAACAGACAATGAGCAGTTCTTC CASSLWLTDNEQFF
TRBJ1-5 few . TRBV20-1 TGCAGTGCTAGATCTGCAGGCAGTAATCAGCCCCAGCATTTT CSARSAGSNQPQHF
TRBJ2-5 few . TRBV24-1 TGTGCCGCCAGTGCCCCGGACTGGTCCCAAGAGACCCAGTACTTC CAASAPDWSQETQYF
TRBJ1-6 many . TRBV27 TGTGCCAGCAGCCCTACCAATTCACCCCTCCACTTT CASSPTNSPLHF
TRBJ2-7 many . TRBV25-1 TGTGCCAGCAGTGGTCCCCAGCAGTACTTC CASSGPQQYF
TRBJ2-7 few TRBD1 TRBV18 TGTGCCAGCTCATCGACAGGGGTCAACTACGAGCAGTACTTC CASSSTGVNYEQYF
TRBJ1-1 . . TRBV27 TGTGCCAGCAGTTTAGTTCGGGGGGCTAACACTGAAGCTTTCTTT CASSLVRGANTEAFF
TRBJ2-7 . . TRBV27 TGTGCCAGCACACCCTCCCCGGGATTCGAGCAGTACTTC CASTPSPGFEQYF
TRBJ2-5 many . TRBV5-1 TGCGCCAGCTTGATCGGGGAGACCCAGTACTTC CASLIGETQYF
TRBJ2-3 many TRBD2 TRBV14 TGTGCCAGCAGCCAAGCCGTACTAGCGGGGACAGATACGCAGTATTTT CASSQAVLAGTDTQYF
TRBJ2-3 . . TRBV19 TGTGCCAGTAGCCCTTCGATCGAGGGGATTCAGGGTACGCAGTATTTT CASSPSIEGIQGTQYF
TRBJ2-7 many . TRBV4-3 TGCGCCAGCAGCCTAGCGACAGCTGGGGAGCAGTACTTC CASSLATAGEQYF
TRBJ2-7 . TRBD2 TRBV7-9 TGTGCCAGCAGCTTACTAGCGGGGCCCACAAGCAACTCCTACGAGCAGTACTTC CASSLLAGPTSNSYEQYF
TRBJ2-3 few . TRBV27 TGTGCCAGCAGTTTATCTACACCCATCACAGATACGCAGTATTTT CASSLSTPITDTQYF
TRBJ2-5 . TRBD2 TRBV9 TGTGCCAGCGGCGGGGGGGGTCTCCAAGAGACCCAGTACTTC CASGGGGLQETQYF